Each of the 3 T cell receptor beta chains below was sequenced from the same sample in a study of T cells in localized non-small cell lung cancer. TCRdb's copy holds only in-frame clones and misses some; the assay was immunoSEQ multiplex PCR. Here the sample spans about 2,200 clones, approximately 25% being singletons. This specimen consisted of normal lung tissue next to the tumor, obtained before any cancer treatment. These receptors came from a male donor aged 60 or older with stage I lung adenocarcinoma.

The chain has TRBV11-3 and TRBJ1-4; the match to TRBD1 covers 9 bases. The V and J ends lost 4 bases and 0 bases, in that order; junction bases with no gene match: 9. The CDR3 is 18 amino acids. Germline-derived CDR1 and CDR2 are SGHNT and YENEEA. CDR3: CASSSPGTGTSTNEKLFF. The CDR3, as DNA: TGTGCCAGCAGCTCACCCGGGACAGGGACCTCAACTAATGAAAAACTGTTTTTT.

The gene calls are TRBV19 and TRBJ1-5; D possibly corresponds to TRBD1 (5 bases). This CDR3 has 14 amino acids. V was shortened by 6 bases and J by 0 bases, with 9 bases between the two germline ends. Germline V CDR1 and CDR2: LNHDA, SQIVND (reference sequence). The DNA of the CDR3 is TGTGCCAGTAGGGGACCTATTAGCAATCAGCCCCAGCATTTT. Residues: CASRGPISNQPQHF.

This clone was picked up a small number of times. This sequence joins TRBV25-1 and TRBJ2-1; a weak D match, TRBD1 (5 bases). Germline loops: CDR1 MGHDK, CDR2 SYGVNS. Trimming removed 4 bases at V and 8 bases at J, with 12 bases between. The CDR3 loop spans 13 amino acids. The DNA for the CDR3 is TGTGCCAGCAGTGCGGCAGGGTTACATGAGCAGTTCTTC. It is translated as CASSAAGLHEQFF. The full variable domain, in which reference TRBV25-1 and TRBJ2-1 provide the parts outside the CDR3, is EADIYQTPRYLVIGTGKKITLECSQTMGHDKMYWYQQDPGMELHLIHYSYGVNSTEKGDLSSESTVSRIRTEHFPLTLESARPSHTSQYLCASSAAGLHEQFFGPGTRLTVL.